The present T cell receptor beta chain was sequenced within a study of blood T cell repertoires in COVID-19. Clones were sequenced by immunoSEQ multiplex PCR, and TCRdb holds only the in-frame ones, with some missing. Of about 250,000 clones in the sample, roughly 86% were seen once. The CDR3 is 16 amino acids. V dropped 0 bases and J dropped 8; count of bases not matched to a gene: 11. Per the germline V gene, CDR1 is SGHTS and CDR2 is YDEGEE. The sequence derives from a woman aged 55-69 years who had recovered from COVID-19. The V call is TRBV5-8, the J call TRBJ1-1; 9 positions agree with TRBD1. What was sequenced was peripheral blood. CDR3 loop: CASSLETWGQGYEAFF. CDR3 in DNA: TGTGCCAGCAGCTTGGAGACGTGGGGACAGGGTTACGAAGCTTTCTTT.